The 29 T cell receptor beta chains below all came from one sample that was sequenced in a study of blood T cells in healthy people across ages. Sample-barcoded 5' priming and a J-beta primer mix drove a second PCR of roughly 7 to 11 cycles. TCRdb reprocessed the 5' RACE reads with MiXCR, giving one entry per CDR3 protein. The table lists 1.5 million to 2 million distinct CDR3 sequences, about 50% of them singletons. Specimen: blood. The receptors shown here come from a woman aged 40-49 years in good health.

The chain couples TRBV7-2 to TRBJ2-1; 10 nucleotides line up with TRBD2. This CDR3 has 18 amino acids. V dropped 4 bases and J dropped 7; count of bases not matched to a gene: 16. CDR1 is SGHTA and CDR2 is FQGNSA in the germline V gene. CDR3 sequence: CASSSTLRASGGRNEQFF. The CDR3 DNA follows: TGTGCCAGCAGCTCTACCCTAAGGGCTAGCGGGGGAAGAAATGAGCAGTTCTTC.

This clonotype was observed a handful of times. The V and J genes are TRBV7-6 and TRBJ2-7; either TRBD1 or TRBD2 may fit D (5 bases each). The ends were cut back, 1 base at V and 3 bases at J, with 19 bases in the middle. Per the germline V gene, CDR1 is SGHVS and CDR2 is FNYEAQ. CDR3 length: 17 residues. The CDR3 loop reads CASSLGSGTPGVYEQYF. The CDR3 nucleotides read TGTGCCAGCAGCTTAGGATCCGGGACCCCTGGGGTCTACGAGCAGTACTTC. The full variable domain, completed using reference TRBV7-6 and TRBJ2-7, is GAGVSQSPRYKVTKRGQDVALRCDPISGHVSLYWYRQALGQGPEFLTYFNYEAQQDKSGLPNDRFSAERPEGSISTLTIQRTEQRDSAMYRCASSLGSGTPGVYEQYFGPGTRLTVT.

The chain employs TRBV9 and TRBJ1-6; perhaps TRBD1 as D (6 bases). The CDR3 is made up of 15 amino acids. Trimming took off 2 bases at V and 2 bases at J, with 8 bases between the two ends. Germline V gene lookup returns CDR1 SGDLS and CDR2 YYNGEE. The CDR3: CASSVAGAYNSPLHF. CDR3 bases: TGTGCCAGCAGCGTTGCAGGGGCCTATAATTCACCCCTCCACTTT. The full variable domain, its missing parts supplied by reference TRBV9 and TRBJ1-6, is DSGVTQTPKHLITATGQRVTLRCSPRSGDLSVYWYQQSLDQGLQFLIQYYNGEERAKGNILERFSAQQFPDLHSELNLSSLELGDSALYFCASSVAGAYNSPLHFGNGTRLTVT.

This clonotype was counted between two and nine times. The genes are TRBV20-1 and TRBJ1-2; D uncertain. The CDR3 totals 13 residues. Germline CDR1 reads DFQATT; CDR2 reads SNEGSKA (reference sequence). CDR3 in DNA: TGCACCGCTAGGCCCTTGGCCGCCGGGGGCTACACCTTC. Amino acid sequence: CTARPLAAGGYTF.

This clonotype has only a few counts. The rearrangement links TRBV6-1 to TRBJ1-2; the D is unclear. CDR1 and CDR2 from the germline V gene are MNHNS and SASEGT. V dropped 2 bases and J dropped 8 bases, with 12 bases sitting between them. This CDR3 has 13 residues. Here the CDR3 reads CASSEISERGYTF. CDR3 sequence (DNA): TGTGCCAGCAGTGAAATAAGTGAAAGAGGCTACACCTTC.

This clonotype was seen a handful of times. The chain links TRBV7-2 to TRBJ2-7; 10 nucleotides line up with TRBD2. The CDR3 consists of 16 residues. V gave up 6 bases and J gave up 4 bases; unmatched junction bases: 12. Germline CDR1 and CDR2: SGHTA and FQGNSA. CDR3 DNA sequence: TGTGCCAGCAGTCTTCTGGGGGTAGCGGGGGGATACGAGCAGTACTTC. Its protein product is CASSLLGVAGGYEQYF.

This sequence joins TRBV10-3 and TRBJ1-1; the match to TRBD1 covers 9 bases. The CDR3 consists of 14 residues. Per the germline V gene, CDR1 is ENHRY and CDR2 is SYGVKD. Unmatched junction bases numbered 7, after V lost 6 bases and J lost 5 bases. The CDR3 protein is CAIRGGTGMTEAFF. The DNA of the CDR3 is TGTGCCATCAGAGGCGGGACAGGGATGACTGAAGCTTTCTTT.

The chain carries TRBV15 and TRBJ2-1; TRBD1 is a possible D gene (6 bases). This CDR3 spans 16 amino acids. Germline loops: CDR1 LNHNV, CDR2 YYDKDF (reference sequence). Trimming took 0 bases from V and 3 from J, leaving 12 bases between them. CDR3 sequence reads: CATSRDLDSLYNEQFF. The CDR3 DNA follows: TGTGCCACCAGCAGAGATCTGGACAGCCTCTACAATGAGCAGTTCTTC. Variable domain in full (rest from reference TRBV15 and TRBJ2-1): DAMVIQNPRYQVTQFGKPVTLSCSQTLNHNVMYWYQQKSSQAPKLLFHYYDKDFNNEADTPDNFQSRRPNTSFCFLDIRSPGLGDTAMYLCATSRDLDSLYNEQFFGPGTRLTVL.

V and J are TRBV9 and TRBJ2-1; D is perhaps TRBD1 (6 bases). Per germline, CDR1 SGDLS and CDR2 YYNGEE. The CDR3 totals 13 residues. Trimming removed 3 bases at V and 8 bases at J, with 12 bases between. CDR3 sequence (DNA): TGTGCCAGCAGCGCAGACAGGAACCATGAGCAGTTCTTC. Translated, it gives CASSADRNHEQFF.

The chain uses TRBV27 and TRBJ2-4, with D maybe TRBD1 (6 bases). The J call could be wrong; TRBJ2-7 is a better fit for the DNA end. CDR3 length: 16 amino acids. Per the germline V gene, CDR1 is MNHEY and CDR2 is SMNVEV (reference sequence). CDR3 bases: TGTGCCAGCAGGGGAGAAGGGACAAGCCCTCTATACGAGCAGTACTTC. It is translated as CASRGEGTSPLYEQYF.

DNA of the CDR3: TGTGCCAGCAGTTCTCTCCGGGGCAACATGAACACTGAAGCTTTCTTT. Protein product: CASSSLRGNMNTEAFF. The rearrangement joins TRBV28 to TRBJ1-1; tentatively, D is TRBD1 (5 bases). V was clipped by 4 bases and J by 0 bases, with 15 bases between them. The V gene's germline CDR1 is MDHEN and CDR2 SYDVKM. CDR3 length equals 16 residues.

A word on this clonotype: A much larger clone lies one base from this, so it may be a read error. CDR3 DNA: TGTGCCAGCTCACTAGGACAGGCCTACAATGAGCAGTACTTC. Protein product: CASSLGQAYNEQYF. The J gene is TRBJ2-7, the V gene TRBV18; 7 nucleotides align to TRBD1. V gave up 4 bases and J gave up 7 bases; unmatched junction bases: 10. CDR1 is KGHSH, CDR2 LQKENI, per germline. The CDR3 runs to 14 residues.

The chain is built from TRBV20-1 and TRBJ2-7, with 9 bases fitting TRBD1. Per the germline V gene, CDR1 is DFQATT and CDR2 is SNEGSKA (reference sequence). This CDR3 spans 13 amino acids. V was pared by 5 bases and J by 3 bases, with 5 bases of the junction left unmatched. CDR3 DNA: TGCAGTGCTGATCGGACAGGGGTCTACGAGCAGTACTTC. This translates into CSADRTGVYEQYF.

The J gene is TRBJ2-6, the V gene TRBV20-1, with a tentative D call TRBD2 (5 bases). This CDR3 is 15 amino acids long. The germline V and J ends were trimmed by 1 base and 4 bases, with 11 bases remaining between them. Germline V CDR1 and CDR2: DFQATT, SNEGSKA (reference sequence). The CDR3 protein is CSARGGYSGANVLTF. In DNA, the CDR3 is TGCAGTGCTAGAGGCGGGTATTCGGGGGCCAACGTCCTGACTTTC.

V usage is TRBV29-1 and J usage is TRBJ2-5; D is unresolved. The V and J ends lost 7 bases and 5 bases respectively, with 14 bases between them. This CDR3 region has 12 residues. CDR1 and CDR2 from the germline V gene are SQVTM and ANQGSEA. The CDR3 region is CSAIKARETQYF. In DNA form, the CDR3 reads TGCAGCGCCATTAAAGCTCGGGAGACCCAGTACTTC.

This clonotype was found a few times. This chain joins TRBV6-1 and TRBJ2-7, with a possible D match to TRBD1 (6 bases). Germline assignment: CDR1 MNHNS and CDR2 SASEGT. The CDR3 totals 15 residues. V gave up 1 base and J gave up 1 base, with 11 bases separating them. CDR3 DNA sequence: TGTGCCAGCAGTGAAGTGAGGGGGATTTCCTACGAGCAGTACTTC. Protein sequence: CASSEVRGISYEQYF.

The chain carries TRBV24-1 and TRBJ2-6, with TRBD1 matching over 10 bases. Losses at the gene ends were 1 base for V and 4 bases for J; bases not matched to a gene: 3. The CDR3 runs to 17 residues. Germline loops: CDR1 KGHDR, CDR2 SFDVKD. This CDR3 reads CATSDFGTGEGANVLTF. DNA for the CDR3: TGTGCCACCAGTGATTTCGGGACAGGGGAAGGGGCCAACGTCCTGACTTTC.

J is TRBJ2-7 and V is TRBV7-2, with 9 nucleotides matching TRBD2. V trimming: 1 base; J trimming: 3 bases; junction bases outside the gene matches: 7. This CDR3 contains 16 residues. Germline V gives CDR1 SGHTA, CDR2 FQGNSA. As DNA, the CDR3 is TGTGCCAGCAGCTTAGACGTAGGGACTAGCAGCTACGAGCAGTACTTC. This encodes CASSLDVGTSSYEQYF.

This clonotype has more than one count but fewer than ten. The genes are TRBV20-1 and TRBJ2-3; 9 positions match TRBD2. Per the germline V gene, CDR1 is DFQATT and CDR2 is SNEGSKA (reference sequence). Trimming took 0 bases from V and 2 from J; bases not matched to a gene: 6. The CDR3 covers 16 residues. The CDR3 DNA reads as TGCAGTGCTAGAGATAAGGGACTAGCTACCACAGATACGCAGTATTTT. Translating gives CSARDKGLATTDTQYF.

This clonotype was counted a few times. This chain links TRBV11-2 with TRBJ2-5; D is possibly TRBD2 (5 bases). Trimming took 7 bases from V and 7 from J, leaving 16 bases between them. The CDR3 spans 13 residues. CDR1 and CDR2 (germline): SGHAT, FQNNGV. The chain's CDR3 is CASKWSRDGTQYF. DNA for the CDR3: TGTGCCAGCAAGTGGTCGAGGGATGGGACCCAGTACTTC.

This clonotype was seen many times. The CDR3 loop is CASSLFRGSYNEQFF. CDR3 bases: TGCGCCAGCAGCTTGTTTAGGGGGTCCTACAATGAGCAGTTCTTC. The chain links TRBV5-1 to TRBJ2-1; the D gene is possibly TRBD1 (6 bases). The CDR3 is 15 amino acids. Trimming removed 1 base from V and 1 base from J, with 9 bases in between. Germline CDR1 is SGHRS and CDR2 is YFSETQ.

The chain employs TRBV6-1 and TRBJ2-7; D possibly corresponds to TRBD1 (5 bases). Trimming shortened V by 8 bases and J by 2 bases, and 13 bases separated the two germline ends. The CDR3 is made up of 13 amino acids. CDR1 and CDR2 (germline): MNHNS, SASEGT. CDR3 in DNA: TGTGCCAGCCCAGGGTTCACAACCTACGAGCAGTACTTC. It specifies CASPGFTTYEQYF.

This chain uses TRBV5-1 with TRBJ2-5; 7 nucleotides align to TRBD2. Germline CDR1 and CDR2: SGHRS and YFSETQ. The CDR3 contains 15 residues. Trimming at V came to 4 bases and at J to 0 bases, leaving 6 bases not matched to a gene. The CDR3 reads CASSRSTSNQETQYF. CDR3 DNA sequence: TGCGCCAGCAGCCGCTCGACTAGCAACCAAGAGACCCAGTACTTC.

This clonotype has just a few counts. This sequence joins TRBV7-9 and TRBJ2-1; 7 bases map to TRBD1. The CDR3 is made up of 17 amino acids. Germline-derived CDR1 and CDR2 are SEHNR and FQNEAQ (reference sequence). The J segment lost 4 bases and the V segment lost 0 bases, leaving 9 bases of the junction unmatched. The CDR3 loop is CASSLAAQGELYNEQFF. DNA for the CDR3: TGTGCCAGCAGCTTAGCGGCCCAGGGGGAGTTATACAATGAGCAGTTCTTC. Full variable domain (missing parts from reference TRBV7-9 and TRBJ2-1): DTGVSQNPRHKITKRGQNVTFRCDPISEHNRLYWYRQTLGQGPEFLTYFQNEAQLEKSRLLSDRFSAERPKGSFSTLEIQRTEQGDSAMYLCASSLAAQGELYNEQFFGPGTRLTVL.

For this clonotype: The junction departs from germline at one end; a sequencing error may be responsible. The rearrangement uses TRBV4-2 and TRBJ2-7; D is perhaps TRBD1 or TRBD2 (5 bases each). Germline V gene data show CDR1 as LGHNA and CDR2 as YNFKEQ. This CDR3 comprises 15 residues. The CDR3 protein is CAGSQDRGVIYEQYF. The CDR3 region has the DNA TGTGCCGGCAGCCAAGATCGAGGGGTTATTTACGAGCAGTACTTC.

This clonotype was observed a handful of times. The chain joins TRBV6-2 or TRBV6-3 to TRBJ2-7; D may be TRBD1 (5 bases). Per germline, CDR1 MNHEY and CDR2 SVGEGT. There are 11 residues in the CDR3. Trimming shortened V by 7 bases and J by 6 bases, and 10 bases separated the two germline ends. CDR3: CASTQGTEQYF. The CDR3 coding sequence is TGTGCCAGCACCCAGGGAACCGAGCAGTACTTC.

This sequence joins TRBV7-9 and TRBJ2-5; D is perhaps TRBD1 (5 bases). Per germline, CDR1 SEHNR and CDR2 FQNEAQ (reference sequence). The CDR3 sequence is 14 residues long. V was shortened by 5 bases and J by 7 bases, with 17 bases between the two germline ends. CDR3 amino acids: CASSTRAQVGTQYF. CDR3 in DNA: TGTGCCAGCAGCACCCGGGCACAGGTGGGGACCCAGTACTTC.

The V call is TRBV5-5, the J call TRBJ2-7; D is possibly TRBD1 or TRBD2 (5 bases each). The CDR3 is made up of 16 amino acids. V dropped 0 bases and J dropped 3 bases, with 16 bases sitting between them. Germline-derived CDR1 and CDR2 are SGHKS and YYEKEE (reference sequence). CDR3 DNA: TGTGCCAGCAGCTTGGTAGGTGGGGGACGTGGCTACGAGCAGTACTTC. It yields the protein CASSLVGGGRGYEQYF. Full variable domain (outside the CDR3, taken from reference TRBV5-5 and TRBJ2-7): DAGVTQSPTHLIKTRGQQVTLRCSPISGHKSVSWYQQVLGQGPQFIFQYYEKEERGRGNFPDRFSARQFPNYSSELNVNALLLGDSALYLCASSLVGGGRGYEQYFGPGTRLTVT.

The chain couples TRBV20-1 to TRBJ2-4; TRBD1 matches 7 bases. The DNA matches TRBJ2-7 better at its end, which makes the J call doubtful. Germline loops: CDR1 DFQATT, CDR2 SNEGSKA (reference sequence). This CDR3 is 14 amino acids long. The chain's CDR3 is CSAADRAGSYEQYF. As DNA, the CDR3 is TGCAGTGCAGCAGACAGGGCCGGCTCCTACGAGCAGTACTTC.